Shown below are 12 T cell receptor beta chains from a single sample sequenced in a study of blood T cell repertoires in COVID-19. TCRdb keeps only in-frame clones here, not all; method: immunoSEQ multiplex PCR. This table has under 250,000 clones, roughly 77% appearing once. Sequencing was done on a sample of peripheral blood. The source of these receptors is a woman aged 35 to 49 with COVID-19, enrolled during active disease.

The V gene is TRBV19, the J gene TRBJ2-1, with TRBD2 matching 8 bases. Germline lookup yields CDR1 LNHDA and CDR2 SQIVND (reference sequence). There are 15 residues in the CDR3. Unmatched junction bases numbered 5, after V lost 3 bases and J lost 4 bases. The CDR3 sequence: CASSISASGYNEQFF. The CDR3 DNA follows: TGTGCCAGTAGTATTTCGGCTAGCGGGTACAATGAGCAGTTCTTC.

This chain uses TRBV27 with TRBJ1-5, with 9 bases lining up with TRBD1. Trimming removed 4 bases from V and 3 bases from J; junction bases left unmatched: 7. The CDR3 sequence is 16 residues long. Germline-derived CDR1 and CDR2 are MNHEY and SMNVEV (reference sequence). CDR3 protein: CASSSLGTGPNQPQHF. Written as DNA, the CDR3 is TGTGCCAGCAGTTCCCTAGGGACAGGGCCCAATCAGCCCCAGCATTTT.

CDR3 sequence reads: CASSFSLATTDTQYF. CDR3 sequence (DNA): TGTGCCAGCAGCTTTTCACTAGCCACGACAGATACGCAGTATTTT. V usage is TRBV7-9 and J usage is TRBJ2-3; D might be TRBD2 (6 bases). Trimming removed 3 bases from V and 3 bases from J, with 13 bases in between. CDR1 is SEHNR, CDR2 FQNEAQ, per germline (reference sequence). The CDR3 loop spans 15 amino acids.

The chain joins TRBV24-1 to TRBJ1-4; D ambiguous. There are 16 residues in the CDR3. Germline values: CDR1 KGHDR, CDR2 SFDVKD. V shed 5 bases and J shed 3 bases, with 15 bases lying between them. DNA of the CDR3: TGTGCCACCAGTGTTCCAACGGCGGGTTCTAATGAAAAACTGTTTTTT. Translation: CATSVPTAGSNEKLFF.

Turning to this clone: This specimen includes other DNA sequences encoding the same CDR3. The chain uses TRBV4-3 and TRBJ1-2; D remains unclear. Germline CDR1 LGHNA, CDR2 YSLEER. The CDR3 has 14 amino acids. V lost 2 bases, J lost 2 bases, and 9 bases lay in between. The CDR3 region has the DNA TGCGCCAGCAGCCAATATCGGGAGAACTATGGCTACACCTTC. Its translation: CASSQYRENYGYTF.

The genes are TRBV11-2 and TRBJ2-3; D is possibly TRBD2 (5 bases). The germline V gene encodes CDR1 SGHAT and CDR2 FQNNGV. V lost 0 bases to trimming and J lost 6 bases, with 10 bases between them. The CDR3 runs to 14 residues. CDR3: CASSLDPGWDTQYF. The CDR3 DNA follows: TGTGCCAGCAGCTTAGATCCGGGGTGGGATACGCAGTATTTT.

This chain uses TRBV19 with TRBJ2-3, with 8 nucleotides matching TRBD2. CDR3 length: 16 residues. J lost 0 bases, V lost 2 bases, and 4 bases had no gene match. Germline V gene lookup returns CDR1 LNHDA and CDR2 SQIVND (reference sequence). The CDR3 loop is CASSIRGGSSTDTQYF. The CDR3 DNA sequence: TGTGCCAGTAGTATACGGGGGGGCTCGAGCACAGATACGCAGTATTTT.

The chain is built from TRBV30 and TRBJ2-7; D remains ambiguous. Germline V gene data show CDR1 as GTSNPN and CDR2 as SVGIG (reference sequence). The V end was cut by 4 bases, the J end by 3 bases, with 13 bases between. This CDR3 has 13 residues. CDR3 nucleotide sequence: TGTGCCTGGAATGGGCAGAAGTTCTACGAGCAGTACTTC. Translating it yields CAWNGQKFYEQYF.

The rearrangement links TRBV30 to TRBJ1-6, with 7 bases aligning to TRBD1. The CDR3 extends over 14 amino acids. Trimming cost V 0 bases and J 7 bases; bases outside gene matches: 3. From germline, CDR1 is GTSNPN and CDR2 SVGIG (reference sequence). The DNA for the CDR3 is TGTGCCTGGAGTGTGGGACAGCCGAATTCACCCCTCCACTTT. Protein product: CAWSVGQPNSPLHF. The full variable domain, rest sourced from reference TRBV30 and TRBJ1-6, is SQTIHQWPATLVQPVGSPLSLECTVEGTSNPNLYWYRQAAGRGLQLLFYSVGIGQISSEVPQNLSASRPQDRQFILSSKKLLLSDSGFYLCAWSVGQPNSPLHFGNGTRLTVT.

This clone appeared many times. This chain uses TRBV7-9 with TRBJ1-1, with D perhaps TRBD1 (6 bases). The V and J ends lost 7 bases and 1 base respectively, with 13 bases between them. Germline V gives CDR1 SEHNR, CDR2 FQNEAQ (reference sequence). This CDR3 is built from 14 residues. This CDR3 reads CASNPTGQNTEAFF. The CDR3 DNA reads TGTGCCAGCAACCCGACGGGACAGAACACTGAAGCTTTCTTT.

The chain uses TRBV25-1 and TRBJ2-1, with 10 bases matching TRBD2. The CDR3 runs to 14 residues. Germline CDR1 and CDR2: MGHDK and SYGVNS. V lost 5 bases to trimming and J lost 8 bases; unmatched junction nucleotides: 6. CDR3 loop: CASSLAGDLDEQFF. In DNA form, the CDR3 reads TGTGCCAGCAGTCTAGCGGGAGATCTGGATGAGCAGTTCTTC.

J is TRBJ2-4 and V is TRBV15; D may be TRBD1 (5 bases). This CDR3 has 14 residues. Trimming stripped 1 base from V and 5 bases from J, with 9 bases between. The germline gives CDR1 LNHNV, CDR2 YYDKDF (reference sequence). The CDR3 DNA is TGTGCCACCAGCAGAGGTGGGGCACAAAACATTCAGTACTTC. Translation gives CATSRGGAQNIQYF.